This record covers a single TCR beta chain. As yet, its antigen is unknown. The CDR3 runs to 17 residues. V shed 0 bases and J shed 0 bases, with 14 bases lying between them. Germline-derived CDR1 and CDR2 are MGHRA and YSYEKL. Expressed TCRB transcripts were sequenced because the entire RNA isolate underwent reverse transcription. Some clones are missing from TCRdb's copy, which holds only in-frame ones; the method was immunoSEQ multiplex PCR. Counted here are around 140,000 clones, 8.5% to 12% occurring once; the ten biggest clones make up around 1.4%. The data were taken from a study of beta chain features in type 1 diabetes. Study information: Similarity in age, gender and cell yields was seen between patients and healthy donors.

Study findings and constraints: Across patients, naive, central memory and Treg TCRB repertoires exhibited apparently greater similarity than was observed across healthy donors. With patients and controls alike, PCR might favor shorter templates to an equal degree.

The sample comprised naive CD4+ T cells from blood. The gene calls are TRBV4-1 and TRBJ1-2; the D gene is possibly TRBD1 (6 bases). This clonotype originated in a young man in good health. CDR3 in DNA: TGCGCCAGCAGCCAAGATGGCGGGGGACAAGCTAACTATGGCTACACCTTC. It codes for CASSQDGGGQANYGYTF.